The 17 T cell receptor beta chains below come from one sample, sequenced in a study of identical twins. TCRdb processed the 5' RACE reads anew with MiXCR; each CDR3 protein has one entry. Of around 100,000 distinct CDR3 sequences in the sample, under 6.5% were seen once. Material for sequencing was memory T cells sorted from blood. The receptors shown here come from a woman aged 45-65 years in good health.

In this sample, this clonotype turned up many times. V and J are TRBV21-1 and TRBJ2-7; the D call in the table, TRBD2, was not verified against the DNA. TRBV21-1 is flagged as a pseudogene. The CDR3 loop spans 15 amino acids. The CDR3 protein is CASSKKRGVSDEQYV. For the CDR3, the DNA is TGTGCCAGCAGCAAAAAACGGGGAGTAAGCGACGAGCAGTACGTC.

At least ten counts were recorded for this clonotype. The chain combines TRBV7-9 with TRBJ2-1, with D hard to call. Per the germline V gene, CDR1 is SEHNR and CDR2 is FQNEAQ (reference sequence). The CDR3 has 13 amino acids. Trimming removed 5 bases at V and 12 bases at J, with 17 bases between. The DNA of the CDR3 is TGTGCCAGCAGCCCTCAAATGGTCGGCAGGCAGTTCTTC. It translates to CASSPQMVGRQFF.

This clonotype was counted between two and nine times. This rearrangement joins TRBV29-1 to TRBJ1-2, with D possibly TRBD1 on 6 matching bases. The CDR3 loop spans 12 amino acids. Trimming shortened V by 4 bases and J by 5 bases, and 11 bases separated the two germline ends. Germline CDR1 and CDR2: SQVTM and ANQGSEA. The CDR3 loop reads CSVVPGEYGYTF. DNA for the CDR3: TGCAGCGTTGTGCCAGGGGAGTATGGCTACACCTTC. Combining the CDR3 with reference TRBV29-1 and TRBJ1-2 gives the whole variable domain SAVISQKPSRDICQRGTSLTIQCQVDSQVTMMFWYRQQPGQSLTLIATANQGSEATYESGFVIDKFPISRPNLTFSTLTVSNMSPEDSSIYLCSVVPGEYGYTFGSGTRLTVV.

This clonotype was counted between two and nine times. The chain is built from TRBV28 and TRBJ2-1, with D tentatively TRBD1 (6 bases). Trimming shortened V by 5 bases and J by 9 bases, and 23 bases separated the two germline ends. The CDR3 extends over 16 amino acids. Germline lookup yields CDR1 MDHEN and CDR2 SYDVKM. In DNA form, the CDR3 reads TGTGCCAGCAGTCCCCCCGGGACATCAAGAGGTGGTGAGCAGTTCTTC. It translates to CASSPPGTSRGGEQFF.

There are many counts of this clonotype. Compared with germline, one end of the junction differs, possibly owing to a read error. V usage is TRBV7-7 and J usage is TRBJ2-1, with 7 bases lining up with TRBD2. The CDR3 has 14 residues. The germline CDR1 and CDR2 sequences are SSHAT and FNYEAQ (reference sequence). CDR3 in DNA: TGTGCTAGCAGCTTTGGGGAGGGCCTGGGTGAGCAGTTCTTC. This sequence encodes CASSFGEGLGEQFF.

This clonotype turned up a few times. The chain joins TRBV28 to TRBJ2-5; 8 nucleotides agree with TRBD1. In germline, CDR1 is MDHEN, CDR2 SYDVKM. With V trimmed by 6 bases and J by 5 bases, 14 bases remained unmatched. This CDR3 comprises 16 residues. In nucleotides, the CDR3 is TGTGCCAGCAGCTCTACAAGGACAGGGCGGATTGAGACCCAGTACTTC. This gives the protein CASSSTRTGRIETQYF.

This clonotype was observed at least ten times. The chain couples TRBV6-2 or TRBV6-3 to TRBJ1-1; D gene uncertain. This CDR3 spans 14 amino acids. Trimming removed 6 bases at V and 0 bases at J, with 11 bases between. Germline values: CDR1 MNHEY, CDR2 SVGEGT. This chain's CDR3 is CASSLVGMNTEAFF. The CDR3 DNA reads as TGTGCCAGCAGCCTGGTGGGAATGAACACTGAAGCTTTCTTT.

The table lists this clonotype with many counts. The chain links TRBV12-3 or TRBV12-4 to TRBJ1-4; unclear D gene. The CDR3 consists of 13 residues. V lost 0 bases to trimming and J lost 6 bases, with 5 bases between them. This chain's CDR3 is CASSLARDEKLFF. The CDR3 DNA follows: TGTGCCAGCAGTTTAGCGCGGGATGAAAAACTGTTTTTT.

CDR3 loop: CASSPGGYTDTQYF. In nucleotides, the CDR3 is TGCGCCAGCAGCCCGGGGGGATACACAGATACGCAGTATTTT. The gene calls are TRBV5-1 and TRBJ2-3, with 7 nucleotides matching TRBD2. V gave up 4 bases and J gave up 2 bases; unmatched junction bases: 4. Germline-derived CDR1 and CDR2 are SGHRS and YFSETQ. The CDR3 sequence is 14 residues long.

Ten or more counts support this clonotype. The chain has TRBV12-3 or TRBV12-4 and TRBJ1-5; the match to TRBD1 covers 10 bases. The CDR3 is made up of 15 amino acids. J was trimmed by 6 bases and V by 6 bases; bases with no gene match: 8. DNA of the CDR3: TGTGCCAGCAGGCAGATGACAGGGGGCAGTCAGCCCCAGCATTTT. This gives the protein CASRQMTGGSQPQHF.

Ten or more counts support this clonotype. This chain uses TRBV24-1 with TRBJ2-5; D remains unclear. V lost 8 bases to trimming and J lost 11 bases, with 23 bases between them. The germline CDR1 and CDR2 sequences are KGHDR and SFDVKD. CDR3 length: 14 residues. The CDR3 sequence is CATTNLFQRALQYF. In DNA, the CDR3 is TGTGCCACCACCAACCTCTTTCAGAGAGCTCTTCAGTACTTC.

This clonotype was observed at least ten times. The CDR3 region is CSARTGPPRYTQYF. The CDR3 DNA sequence: TGCAGTGCTCGGACAGGTCCACCGCGTTATACGCAGTATTTT. The chain uses TRBV20-1 and TRBJ2-3; 7 bases map to TRBD1. Germline-derived CDR1 and CDR2 are DFQATT and SNEGSKA (reference sequence). V was clipped by 5 bases and J by 7 bases; unmatched bases: 12. This CDR3 spans 14 amino acids.

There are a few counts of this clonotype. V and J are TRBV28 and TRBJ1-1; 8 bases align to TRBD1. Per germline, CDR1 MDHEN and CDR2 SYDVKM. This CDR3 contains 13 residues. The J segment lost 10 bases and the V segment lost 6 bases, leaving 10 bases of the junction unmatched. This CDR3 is CASSLNGQGGAFF. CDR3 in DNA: TGTGCCAGCAGCCTCAACGGACAGGGAGGAGCTTTCTTT.

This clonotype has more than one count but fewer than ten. CDR3 loop: CATSDTGGRSYNEQFF. CDR3 bases: TGTGCCACCAGTGACACTGGGGGAAGGTCCTACAATGAGCAGTTCTTC. The chain joins TRBV24-1 to TRBJ2-1; the D call may be TRBD1 or TRBD2 (5 bases each). V lost 4 bases and J lost 1, with 13 bases in between. Per germline, CDR1 KGHDR and CDR2 SFDVKD. The CDR3 has 16 residues.

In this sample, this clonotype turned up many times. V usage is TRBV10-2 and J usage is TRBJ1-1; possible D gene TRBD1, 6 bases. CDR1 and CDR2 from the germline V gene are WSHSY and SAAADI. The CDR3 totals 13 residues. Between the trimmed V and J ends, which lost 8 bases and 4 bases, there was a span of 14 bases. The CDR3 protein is CASRQRGGTEAFF. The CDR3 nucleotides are TGCGCCAGCCGCCAGCGAGGGGGCACTGAAGCTTTCTTT.

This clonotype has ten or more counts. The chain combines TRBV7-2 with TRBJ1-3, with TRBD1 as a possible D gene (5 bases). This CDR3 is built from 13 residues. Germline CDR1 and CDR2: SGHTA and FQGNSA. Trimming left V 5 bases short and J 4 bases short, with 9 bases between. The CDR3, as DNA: TGTGCCAGCAGCCCTTGGGGGGGAAACACCATATATTTT. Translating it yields CASSPWGGNTIYF. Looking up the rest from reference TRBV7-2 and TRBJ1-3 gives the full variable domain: GAGVSQSPSNKVTEKGKDVELRCDPISGHTALYWYRQSLGQGLEFLIYFQGNSAPDKSGLPSDRFSAERTGGSVSTLTIQRTQQEDSAVYLCASSPWGGNTIYFGEGSWLTVV.

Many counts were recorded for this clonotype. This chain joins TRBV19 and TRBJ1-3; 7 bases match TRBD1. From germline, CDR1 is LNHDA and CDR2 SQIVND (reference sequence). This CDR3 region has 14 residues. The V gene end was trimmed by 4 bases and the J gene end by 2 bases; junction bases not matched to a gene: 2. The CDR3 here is CASSSDRAGNTIYF. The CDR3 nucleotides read TGTGCCAGTAGTAGCGACAGGGCTGGAAACACCATATATTTT.